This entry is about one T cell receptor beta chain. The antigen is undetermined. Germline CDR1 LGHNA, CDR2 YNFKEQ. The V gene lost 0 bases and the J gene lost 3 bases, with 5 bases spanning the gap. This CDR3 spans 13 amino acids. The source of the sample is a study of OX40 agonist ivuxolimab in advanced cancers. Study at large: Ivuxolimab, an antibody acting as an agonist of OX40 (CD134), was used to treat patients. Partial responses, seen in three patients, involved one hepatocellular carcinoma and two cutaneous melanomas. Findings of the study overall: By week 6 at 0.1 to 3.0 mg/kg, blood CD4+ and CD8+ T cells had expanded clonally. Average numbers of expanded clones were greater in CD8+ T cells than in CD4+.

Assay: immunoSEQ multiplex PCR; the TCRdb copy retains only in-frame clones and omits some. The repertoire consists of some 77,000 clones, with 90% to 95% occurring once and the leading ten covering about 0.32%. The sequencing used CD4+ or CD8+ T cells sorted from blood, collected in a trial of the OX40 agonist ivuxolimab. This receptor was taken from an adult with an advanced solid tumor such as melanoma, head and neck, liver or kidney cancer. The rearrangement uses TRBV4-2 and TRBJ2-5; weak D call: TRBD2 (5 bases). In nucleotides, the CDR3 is TGTGCCAGCAGCCAAGAGGAGGAAGAGACCCAGTACTTC. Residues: CASSQEEEETQYF.